This is a list of T cell receptor beta chains from one sample in a study of cytomegalovirus exposure and HLA in healthy donors. Assay: immunoSEQ multiplex PCR; the TCRdb copy retains only in-frame clones and omits some. This sample carries more than 100,000 clones, about 90% of them seen once, and the ten largest clones take 1.4%. Source material: PBMCs. The receptors were sampled from a man in his thirties or forties in good health and CMV-seronegative. Both conserved end residues are part of each CDR3. The D gene is left open where the match is weak.

CDR3 DNA: TGTGCCTGGAGCGCCGGGGGGGGCACATACGAGCAGTACTTC
CDR3 protein: CAWSAGGGTYEQYF
J gene: TRBJ2-7
CDR3 length: 14
V gene: TRBV30
D gene: TRBD2

CDR3 DNA: TGTGCCAGCAGCTCGGACTATCCGGAGGTCGACGAGCAGTACTTC
CDR3 protein: CASSSDYPEVDEQYF
J gene: TRBJ2-7
CDR3 length: 15
V gene: TRBV5-4
D gene: -

CDR3 DNA: TGTGCCAGCAGCTTGGATTTGGCTAGCGGGACTAGTGAGCAGTTCTTC
CDR3 protein: CASSLDLASGTSEQFF
J gene: TRBJ2-1
CDR3 length: 16
V gene: TRBV5-6
D gene: TRBD2

CDR3 DNA: TGTGCCATCAGTCCTCGGGGGAATGAAAAACTGTTTTTT
CDR3 protein: CAISPRGNEKLFF
J gene: TRBJ1-4
CDR3 length: 13
V gene: TRBV10-3
D gene: -

CDR3 DNA: TGTGCCAGCAGTGAAGAGGGAGGGCAGTGGGAGACCCAGTACTTC
CDR3 protein: CASSEEGGQWETQYF
J gene: TRBJ2-5
CDR3 length: 15
V gene: TRBV6-1
D gene: TRBD2

CDR3 DNA: TGTGCCAGCAGCTCCTTGACAGGGGGCATGAACACTGAAGCTTTCTTT
CDR3 protein: CASSSLTGGMNTEAFF
J gene: TRBJ1-1
CDR3 length: 16
V gene: TRBV7-9
D gene: TRBD1

CDR3 DNA: TGTGCCAGCAGTCTTGGGACAGGGAATCAGCCCCAGCATTTT
CDR3 protein: CASSLGTGNQPQHF
J gene: TRBJ1-5
CDR3 length: 14
V gene: TRBV6-5
D gene: TRBD1

CDR3 DNA: TGTGCCAGCAGCCAACTGGACAGGGCTCTTTGGGATACGCAGTATTTT
CDR3 protein: CASSQLDRALWDTQYF
J gene: TRBJ2-3
CDR3 length: 16
V gene: TRBV14
D gene: TRBD1

CDR3 DNA: TGCGCCAGCAGCCCCCGGGACAGGGAAACTCCCGAAGCTTTCTTT
CDR3 protein: CASSPRDRETPEAFF
J gene: TRBJ1-1
CDR3 length: 15
V gene: TRBV4-1
D gene: TRBD1

CDR3 DNA: TGTGCCAGCAGCCCTGGCGGGAGGGCAGGGGAGCAGTACTTC
CDR3 protein: CASSPGGRAGEQYF
J gene: TRBJ2-7
CDR3 length: 14
V gene: TRBV7-2
D gene: TRBD2

CDR3 DNA: TGTGCCAGCAGCTTCTCAGCAGGACTAGCGGTGACCTACGAGCAGTACTTC
CDR3 protein: CASSFSAGLAVTYEQYF
J gene: TRBJ2-7
CDR3 length: 17
V gene: TRBV11-2
D gene: TRBD2

CDR3 DNA: TGTGCCAGCAGCTTAGGGGCAGGCGGGGGCTACACCTTC
CDR3 protein: CASSLGAGGGYTF
J gene: TRBJ1-2
CDR3 length: 13
V gene: TRBV7-9
D gene: -